This TCR beta chain was sequenced in a study of cytomegalovirus exposure and HLA in healthy donors. In the PCR, 60 Vbeta and 13 Jbeta primers were used. Clones were sequenced by immunoSEQ multiplex PCR, and TCRdb holds only the in-frame ones, with some missing. Among around 150,000 clones, less than 85% were seen once, and the ten largest hold around 6.6%. Germline CDR1 and CDR2: LNHDA and SQIVND (reference sequence). Trimming shortened V by 3 bases and J by 1 base, and 19 bases separated the two germline ends. CDR3 length: 18 residues. The source material was PBMCs. This chain uses TRBV19 with TRBJ1-5; D possibly corresponds to TRBD1 (6 bases). This sequence originates from a middle-aged man in good health and CMV-seropositive. The CDR3 bases are TGTGCCAGTAGTATTCCAGGGGCCCAGATTCGGAGCAATCAGCCCCAGCATTTT. As protein: CASSIPGAQIRSNQPQHF.